This T cell receptor (beta chain) was recorded in a study of shared clonotypes between healthy human individuals. In regard to this clone: Its cognate antigen is unknown.

Whole-study findings and limits: Clonotype sharing among donors was thought likely to change with sequencing depth. Larger richness was generally estimated for naive than memory subsets.

CDR1 is MNHNY and CDR2 is SVGAGI in the germline V gene (reference sequence). The CDR3 covers 13 residues. With 6 bases clipped from V and 4 bases from J, the junction kept 0 bases outside the gene matches. Repertoires were generated with immunoSEQ multiplex PCR, while TCRdb's copy carries only in-frame clones and drops some. Among a few million clones listed, approximately 92% were seen once. Sequenced material: naive CD4+ T cells sorted from blood. Subset defined: CD45RA+ positively selected. The clonotype comes from a man aged 18-30 years in good health. J is TRBJ1-1 and V is TRBV6-6; 12 nucleotides match TRBD1. Here the CDR3 reads CASRGQGATEAFF. The CDR3 DNA reads TGTGCCAGCAGGGGACAGGGGGCCACTGAAGCTTTCTTT.